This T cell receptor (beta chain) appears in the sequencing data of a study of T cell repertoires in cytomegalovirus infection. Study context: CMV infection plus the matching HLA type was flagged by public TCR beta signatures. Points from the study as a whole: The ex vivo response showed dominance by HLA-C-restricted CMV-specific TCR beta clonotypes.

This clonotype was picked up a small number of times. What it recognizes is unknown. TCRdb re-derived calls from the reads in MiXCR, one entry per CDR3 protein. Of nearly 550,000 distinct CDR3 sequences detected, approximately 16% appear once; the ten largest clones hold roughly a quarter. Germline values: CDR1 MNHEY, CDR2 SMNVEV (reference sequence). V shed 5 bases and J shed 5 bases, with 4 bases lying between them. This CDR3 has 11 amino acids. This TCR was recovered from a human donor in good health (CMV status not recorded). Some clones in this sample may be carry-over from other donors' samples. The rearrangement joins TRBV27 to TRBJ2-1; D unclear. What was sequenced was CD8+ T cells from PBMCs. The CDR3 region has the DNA TGTGCCAGCAGTATAAACAATGAGCAGTTCTTC. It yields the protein CASSINNEQFF.